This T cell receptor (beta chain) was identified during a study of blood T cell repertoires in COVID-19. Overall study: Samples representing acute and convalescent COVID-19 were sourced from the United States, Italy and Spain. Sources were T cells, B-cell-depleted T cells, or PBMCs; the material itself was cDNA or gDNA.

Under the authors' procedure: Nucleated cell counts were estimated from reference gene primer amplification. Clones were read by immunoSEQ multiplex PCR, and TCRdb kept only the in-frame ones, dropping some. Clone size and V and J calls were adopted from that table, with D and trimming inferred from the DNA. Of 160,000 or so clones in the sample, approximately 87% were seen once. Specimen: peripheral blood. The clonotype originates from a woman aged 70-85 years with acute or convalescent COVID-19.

In DNA, the CDR3 is TGCAGCGTTGAAGGGGGCCAGGGTTCCTATGGCTACACCTTC. Protein sequence: CSVEGGQGSYGYTF. V and J are TRBV29-1 and TRBJ1-2, with D tentatively TRBD1 (5 bases). The CDR3 contains 14 residues. The germline V gene has CDR1 SQVTM and CDR2 ANQGSEA. V lost 1 base to trimming and J lost 4 bases, with 13 bases between them.